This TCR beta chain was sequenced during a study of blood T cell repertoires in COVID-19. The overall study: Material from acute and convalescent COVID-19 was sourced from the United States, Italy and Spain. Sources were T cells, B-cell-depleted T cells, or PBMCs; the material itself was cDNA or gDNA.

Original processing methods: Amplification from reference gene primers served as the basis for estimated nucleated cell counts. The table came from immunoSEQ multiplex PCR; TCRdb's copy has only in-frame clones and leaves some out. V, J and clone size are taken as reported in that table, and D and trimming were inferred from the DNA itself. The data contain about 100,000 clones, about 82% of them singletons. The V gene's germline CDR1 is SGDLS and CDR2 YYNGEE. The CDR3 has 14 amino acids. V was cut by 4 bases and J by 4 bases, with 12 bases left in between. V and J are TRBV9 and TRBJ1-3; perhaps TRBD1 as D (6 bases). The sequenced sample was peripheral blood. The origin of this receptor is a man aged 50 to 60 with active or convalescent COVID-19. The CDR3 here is CASSTQGSGNTIYF. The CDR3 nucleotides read TGTGCCAGCAGCACCCAGGGGTCCGGAAACACCATATATTTT.